The next 18 T cell receptor beta chains were all read from a single sample in a study of T cells expressing NK-cell markers. TCRdb reprocessed the 5' RACE reads; each CDR3 protein has one entry and no DNA is given. Reported are about 440,000 distinct CDR3 sequences; the ten largest clones contain 7.3%. Sample: blood T cells: a sorted CD56 or NKG2C T cell subset, CD4+ or CD8+ T cells, or bulk PBMC T cells (not recorded which). Receptors were obtained from a woman between 18 and 69 years old in good health.

The chain has TRBV29-1 and TRBJ1-1. The CDR3 is made up of 12 amino acids. CDR1 and CDR2 (germline): SQVTM, ANQGSEA. CDR3 loop: CSALQVNTEAFF. The full variable domain, rest sourced from reference TRBV29-1 and TRBJ1-1, is SAVISQKPSRDICQRGTSLTIQCQVDSQVTMMFWYRQQPGQSLTLIATANQGSEATYESGFVIDKFPISRPNLTFSTLTVSNMSPEDSSIYLCSALQVNTEAFFGQGTRLTVV.

This chain connects TRBV28 to TRBJ2-1. The CDR3 has 11 residues. CDR1 MDHEN and CDR2 SYDVKM come from the germline V gene. CDR3 loop: CASSFVGEQFF.

This chain uses TRBV2 with TRBJ2-6; the TRBD2 assignment by TCRdb is unverifiable without DNA. Germline V gene sequence: CDR1 SNHLY, CDR2 FYNNEI. The CDR3 is 13 amino acids. The CDR3: CASSEARGSFLTF.

The chain links TRBV2 to TRBJ2-2; absent DNA, TCRdb's TRBD2 call cannot be checked. Germline CDR1 is SNHLY and CDR2 is FYNNEI. This CDR3 is 14 amino acids long. The CDR3 sequence is CAPTGLANTGELFF.

The chain combines TRBV20-1 with TRBJ2-7; TCRdb indicates TRBD1, and absent DNA this call remains unverified. This CDR3 region has 12 residues. The germline V gene has CDR1 DFQATT and CDR2 SNEGSKA (reference sequence). CDR3 loop: CSAPDRAGGQYF.

The CDR3 region is CASSYGGLAAKNIQYF. The chain carries TRBV6-2 or TRBV6-3 and TRBJ2-4; TCRdb indicates TRBD2, and absent DNA this call remains unverified. The CDR3 length is 16 residues. Germline V gene sequence: CDR1 MNHEY, CDR2 SVGEGT.

The V gene is TRBV27, the J gene TRBJ2-7. This CDR3 has 13 amino acids. Germline loops: CDR1 MNHEY, CDR2 SMNVEV (reference sequence). The CDR3: CASSWQSSYEQYF.

This chain joins TRBV9 and TRBJ2-1. Germline V gene data show CDR1 as SGDLS and CDR2 as YYNGEE. The CDR3 covers 15 residues. This CDR3 is CASSVEALSYNEQFF.

The V call is TRBV7-6, the J call TRBJ2-3; TCRdb lists TRBD2, though no DNA is available to test this call. Germline V gene sequence: CDR1 SGHVS, CDR2 FNYEAQ. The CDR3 consists of 16 residues. The CDR3 protein is CASSLVAETSTDTQYF.

This rearrangement joins TRBV12-3 or TRBV12-4 to TRBJ2-3; with no DNA, the TCRdb D assignment of TRBD2 cannot be verified. CDR3 length: 15 amino acids. CDR3 protein: CASLRTSGITDTQYF.

This chain uses TRBV7-2 with TRBJ2-7. Germline values: CDR1 SGHTA, CDR2 FQGNSA. The CDR3 is 13 residues long. The CDR3 reads CASSPPTNYEQYF.

The chain links TRBV3-1 to TRBJ2-3; the TRBD2 assignment by TCRdb is unverifiable without DNA. This CDR3 is built from 14 residues. Per germline, CDR1 LGHDT and CDR2 YNNKEL (reference sequence). Here the CDR3 reads CASSQPQSGSTQYF.

V and J are TRBV20-1 and TRBJ2-7. CDR3 length: 15 amino acids. Germline V gene data show CDR1 as DFQATT and CDR2 as SNEGSKA (reference sequence). This CDR3 is CSAIFASSSSYEQYF.

The chain carries TRBV7-9 and TRBJ2-3. The germline V gene encodes CDR1 SEHNR and CDR2 FQNEAQ (reference sequence). The CDR3 spans 13 residues. This chain's CDR3 is CASSLANADTQYF.

The V call is TRBV15, the J call TRBJ1-6. CDR1 is LNHNV, CDR2 YYDKDF, per germline (reference sequence). This CDR3 region has 15 residues. The CDR3 sequence is CATSIGDLGNSPLHF.

The rearrangement joins TRBV7-2 to TRBJ2-2; TCRdb's D gene call, TRBD2, goes unchecked for lack of DNA. Germline V gives CDR1 SGHTA, CDR2 FQGNSA. This CDR3 has 15 amino acids. The CDR3 loop reads CASSPRTRSGRELFF.

The V and J genes are TRBV3-1 and TRBJ1-2; TCRdb calls TRBD1, which cannot be checked without DNA. CDR1 is LGHDT, CDR2 YNNKEL, per germline (reference sequence). The CDR3 has 15 residues. CDR3 protein: CASEGPGRTNYGYTF.

V is TRBV10-3 and J is TRBJ2-5. Germline V gene lookup returns CDR1 ENHRY and CDR2 SYGVKD. This CDR3 is 12 amino acids long. The CDR3 spells CAIGRSQETQYF.